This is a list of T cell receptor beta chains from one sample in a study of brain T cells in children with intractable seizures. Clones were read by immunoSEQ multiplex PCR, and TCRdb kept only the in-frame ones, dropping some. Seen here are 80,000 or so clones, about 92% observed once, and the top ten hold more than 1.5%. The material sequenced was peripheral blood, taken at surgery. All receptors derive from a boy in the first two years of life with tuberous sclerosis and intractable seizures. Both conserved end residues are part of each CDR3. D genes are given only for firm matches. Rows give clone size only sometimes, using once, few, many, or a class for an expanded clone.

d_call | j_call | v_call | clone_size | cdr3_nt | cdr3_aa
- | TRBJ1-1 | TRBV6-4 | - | TGTGCCAGCAGTGACTTAGTAGAAGCTTTCTTT | CASSDLVEAFF
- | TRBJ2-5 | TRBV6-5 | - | TGTGCCAGCAGCCCACTGGTGAGGGAGACCCAGTACTTC | CASSPLVRETQYF
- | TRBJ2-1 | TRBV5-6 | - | TGTGCCAGCAGCACGAATATTGGGACGCTACGTACCAATGAGCAGTTCTTC | CASSTNIGTLRTNEQFF
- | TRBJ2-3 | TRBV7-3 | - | TGTGCCAGCAGCTCCGCCTACTCAGATACGCAGTATTTT | CASSSAYSDTQYF
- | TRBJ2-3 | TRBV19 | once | TGTGCCAGTACCCCCCCGGGGGAAGATACGCAGTATTTT | CASTPPGEDTQYF
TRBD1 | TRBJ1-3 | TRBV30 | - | TGTGCCTGGAGTGTTCTGGACAGGGGACGTATCGTTGGAAACACCATATATTTT | CAWSVLDRGRIVGNTIYF
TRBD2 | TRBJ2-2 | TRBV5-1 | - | TGCGCCAGCAGCTTGGGACTAGCGGGAGGCACCGGGGAGCTGTTTTTT | CASSLGLAGGTGELFF
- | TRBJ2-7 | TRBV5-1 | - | TGCGCCAGCAGCGGAATACAGAACTCCTACGAGCAGTACTTC | CASSGIQNSYEQYF
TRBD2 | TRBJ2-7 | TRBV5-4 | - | TGTGCCAGCCTACTAGCGGGGGTTGGGTCCTACGAGCAGTACTTC | CASLLAGVGSYEQYF
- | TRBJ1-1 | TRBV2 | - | TGTGCCAGCAGTACAGGGTTGCTTATGAACACTGAAGCTTTCTTT | CASSTGLLMNTEAFF
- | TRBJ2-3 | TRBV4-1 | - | TGCGCCAGCAGGGTCGCCTATCTTAGAGGGGGGTACACAGATACGCAGTATTTT | CASRVAYLRGGYTDTQYF
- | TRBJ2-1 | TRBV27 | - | TGTGCCAGCAGTTTTAAGGACCCCTCACTCGCTAATGAGCAGTTCTTC | CASSFKDPSLANEQFF
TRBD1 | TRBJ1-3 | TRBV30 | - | TGTGCCTGGAGACAGGGGGCGTCTGGAAACACCATATATTTT | CAWRQGASGNTIYF
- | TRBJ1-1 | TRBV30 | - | TGTGCCTGGAGCGCGGACAGTAACACTGAAGCTTTCTTT | CAWSADSNTEAFF
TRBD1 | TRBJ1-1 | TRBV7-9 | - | TGTGCCAGCAGCTTTTCAAATGACCCGGGACAGGGGGTTCTGAAAGGGGCTTTCTTT | CASSFSNDPGQGVLKGAFF
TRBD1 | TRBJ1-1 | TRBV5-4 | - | TGTGCCAGCACCCCGCCCCCAGGGGGAGGCACTGAAGCTTTCTTT | CASTPPPGGGTEAFF
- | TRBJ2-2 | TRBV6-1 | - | TGTGCCAGCAGTGAAGTAGAGGGGAGGTACACCGGGGAGCTGTTTTTT | CASSEVEGRYTGELFF
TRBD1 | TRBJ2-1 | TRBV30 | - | TGTGCCTGGAGTGCGACAGGGGGTGGTGAGCAGTTCTTC | CAWSATGGGEQFF
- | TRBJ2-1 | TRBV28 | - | TGTGCCAGCAGCCGCCGGGGTCGGGTTAGGAATGAGCAGTTCTTC | CASSRRGRVRNEQFF
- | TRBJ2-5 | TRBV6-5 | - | TGTGCCAGCAGTTACTCGGGCAGTTTTGGCAAGACCCAGTACTTC | CASSYSGSFGKTQYF
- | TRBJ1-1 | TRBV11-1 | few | TGTGCCAGCAGCCCTCGACAAGACGTCTTTGCTTTCTTT | CASSPRQDVFAFF
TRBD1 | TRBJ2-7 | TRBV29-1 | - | TGCAGCGTTGTTAATTCCGGACGACAGGGCTACGAGCAGTACTTC | CSVVNSGRQGYEQYF
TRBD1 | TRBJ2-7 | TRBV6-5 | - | TGTGCCAGCAGTTTGGACAGGACGAGCTCCTACGAGCAGTACTTC | CASSLDRTSSYEQYF
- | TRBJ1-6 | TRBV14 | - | TGTGCCAGCAGCCAATTCGGACCTGGAAATTCACCCCTCCACTTT | CASSQFGPGNSPLHF
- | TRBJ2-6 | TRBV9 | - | TGTGCCAGCAGCCCGAGCTCTGGGGCCAACGTCCTGACTTTC | CASSPSSGANVLTF
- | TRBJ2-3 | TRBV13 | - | TGTGCCAGCAGCTCCCCCTCGACACCAGATACGCAGTATTTT | CASSSPSTPDTQYF
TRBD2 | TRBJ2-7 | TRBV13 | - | TGTGCCAGCAGCTGGACTAGCGGGAGGGAGCAGTACTTC | CASSWTSGREQYF
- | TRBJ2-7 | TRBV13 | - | TGTGCCAGCAGCTTAGCCTACGAGCAGTACTTC | CASSLAYEQYF
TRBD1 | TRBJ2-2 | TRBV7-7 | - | TGTGCTAGCAGCCCCGGGACAGCCACCGGGGAGCTGTTTTTT | CASSPGTATGELFF
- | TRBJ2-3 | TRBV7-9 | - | TGTGCCAGCAGCTTACCGGGACTGGGGACAGATACGCAGTATTTT | CASSLPGLGTDTQYF
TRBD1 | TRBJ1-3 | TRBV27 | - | TGTGCCAGCAGTCTACTACAGGGGGCGGACGCCATATATTTT | CASSLLQGADAIYF
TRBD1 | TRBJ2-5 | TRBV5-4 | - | TGTGCCAGCAGCTACCGGGACAGGGGGCGCAGGGAGACCCAGTACTTC | CASSYRDRGRRETQYF
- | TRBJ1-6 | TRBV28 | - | TGTGCCAGCAGTCCTGGGGGCCCCCATTCACCCCTCCACTTT | CASSPGGPHSPLHF
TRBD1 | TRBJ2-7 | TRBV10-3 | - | TGTGCCGCCTCGGGACAGGGCTACGAGCAGTACTTC | CAASGQGYEQYF
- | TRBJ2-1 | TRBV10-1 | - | TGCGCCAGCACCGGGATTCGGAATGAGCAGTTCTTC | CASTGIRNEQFF
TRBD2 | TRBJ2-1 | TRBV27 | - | TGTGCCAGCAGTTTATCCACGGGGGGGGCTATGAATGAGCAGTTCTTC | CASSLSTGGAMNEQFF
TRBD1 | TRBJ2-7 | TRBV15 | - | TGTGCCACCAGCAGAACAGGACAGGGGGCTTTCTACGAGCAGTACTTC | CATSRTGQGAFYEQYF